This record covers a single T cell receptor (beta chain). The table came from immunoSEQ multiplex PCR; TCRdb's copy has only in-frame clones and leaves some out. The sample carries fewer than 300,000 clones, 85% recorded once. Germline CDR1 MNHEY, CDR2 SMNVEV (reference sequence). V lost 0 bases to trimming and J lost 6 bases, with 17 bases between them. This CDR3 region has 16 residues. The data were obtained in a study of blood T cell repertoires in COVID-19. V and J are TRBV27 and TRBJ1-2, with D possibly being TRBD1 (5 bases). This receptor was obtained from a woman between 50 and 59 years old who had recovered from COVID-19. Sequenced input: PBMCs or T cells enriched from blood (not recorded which). CDR3 in amino acids: CASSLSYIFREDGYTF. The DNA for the CDR3 is TGTGCCAGCAGTTTATCCTATATATTCAGGGAGGATGGCTACACCTTC.